These T cell receptor beta chains were read from a single sample in a study of CD8 T cells in ankylosing spondylitis. TCRdb re-called the 5' RACE reads through MiXCR, storing one row per CDR3 protein. This table has fewer than 650,000 distinct CDR3 sequences, approximately 12% appearing once. Sequenced input: blood, either unsorted or a sorted T cell fraction (not recorded which). These receptors were obtained from a male donor with ankylosing spondylitis. CDR3s include the opening cysteine and the closing phenylalanine or tryptophan. D genes are given only for firm matches.

J | D | V | CDR3
TRBJ1-5 | NA | TRBV15 | CATSSVGSGPQHF
TRBJ2-3 | TRBD2 | TRBV7-2 | CASSPWVAGVGADTQYF
TRBJ2-1 | NA | TRBV21-1 | CASPKVDRFGSEQFF
TRBJ2-5 | TRBD2 | TRBV20-1 | CSATGTSGMETQYF
TRBJ2-3 | NA | TRBV3-1 | CASSLRVGADTQYF
TRBJ2-1 | TRBD2 | TRBV7-6 | CASTGRANSYEQFF
TRBJ1-6 | NA | TRBV20-1 | CSARAGFNSPLHF
TRBJ2-1 | NA | TRBV3-1 | CASSQDPRAINEQFF
TRBJ2-1 | TRBD2 | TRBV24-1 | CATAGLAAGVQFF
TRBJ2-1 | TRBD2 | TRBV6-1 | CASTLASGSYEQFF
TRBJ2-3 | NA | TRBV10-2 | CASARGYTSDTQYF